What follows are 3 T cell receptor beta chains derived from one specimen sequenced in a study of CD8 T cells in Susac syndrome (dated by TCRdb to between 2018 and 2021). Libraries were prepared through the immunoSEQ multiplex PCR assay. RNA was extracted using the RNeasy kit, and about 0.5 to 1 ug of the RNA was reverse transcribed with random hexamers. In-frame beta chains were kept once TCRdb had trimmed the public reads at Q25 with fastp and called clones with MiXCR. Duplicate CDR3 protein sequences are folded into a single record with the most common DNA and genes. The sample table holds more than 200,000 distinct CDR3 sequences, of which more than 85% were seen once. Of the sample, roughly 0.13% is held by the ten largest clones. Material: CD8+ T cells from PBMCs. Receptor source: a human donor with multiple sclerosis.

V usage is TRBV5-6 and J usage is TRBJ2-5; 7 bases are shared with TRBD2. This CDR3 region has 13 residues. With V trimmed by 4 bases and J by 5 bases, 5 bases remained unmatched. Germline CDR1 SGHDT, CDR2 YYEEEE. The CDR3 sequence is CASSRGGSETQYF. The CDR3 nucleotides read TGTGCCAGCAGCCGCGGGGGTTCGGAGACCCAGTACTTC.

V gene TRBV13 combines with J gene TRBJ2-5; a weak D match, TRBD1 (6 bases). This CDR3 comprises 18 residues. Germline CDR1 and CDR2: PRHDT and FYEKMQ (reference sequence). V dropped 2 bases and J dropped 0 bases, with 19 bases sitting between them. For the CDR3, the DNA is TGTGCCAGCAGCTTATGGAGGCAGGGGCCACTACACCAAGAGACCCAGTACTTC. The encoded protein is CASSLWRQGPLHQETQYF.

The DNA for the CDR3 is TGTGCCAGCAGGCGGCGCAGGAACACTGAAGCTTTCTTT. This codes for CASRRRRNTEAFF. V usage is TRBV6-5 and J usage is TRBJ1-1; D unclear. CDR3 length: 13 amino acids. The germline V gene has CDR1 MNHEY and CDR2 SVGAGI. The ends were cut back, 6 bases at V and 1 base at J, with 9 bases in the middle.